This T cell receptor (beta chain) comes out of a study of cytomegalovirus exposure and HLA in healthy donors. Study-level information: The 90 to 150 validation repertoires used the same platform as the roughly 700 first-cohort repertoires (as reported by a later analysis).

Study outcomes and limitations: Altogether, 150 to 200 TCR beta chains were recorded as cytomegalovirus-associated. According to a subsequent analysis, TCR clusters identified in the first cohort showed a tendency to co-occur across the approximately 110 validation repertoires. Despite most TCR sequences being rare, some public TCRs occurred in many donors.

The sample holds one count of this clone. Its antigen is undetermined. The repertoire was sequenced with immunoSEQ multiplex PCR; TCRdb's copy has only in-frame clones and lacks some. The top ten clones hold about 2.7% of a sample with over 110,000 clones, roughly nine tenths of them seen once. Germline CDR1 reads MNHNY; CDR2 reads SVGAGI (reference sequence). This CDR3 has 14 amino acids. V was cut by 10 bases and J by 0 bases, with 13 bases left in between. This chain joins TRBV6-6 and TRBJ2-1; D ambiguous. The sample consisted of PBMCs. The receptor was derived from a man between 18 and 35 years old in good health and CMV-seronegative. The chain's CDR3 is CATRTWASYNEQFF. CDR3 in DNA: TGTGCCACCCGAACGTGGGCCTCCTACAATGAGCAGTTCTTC.